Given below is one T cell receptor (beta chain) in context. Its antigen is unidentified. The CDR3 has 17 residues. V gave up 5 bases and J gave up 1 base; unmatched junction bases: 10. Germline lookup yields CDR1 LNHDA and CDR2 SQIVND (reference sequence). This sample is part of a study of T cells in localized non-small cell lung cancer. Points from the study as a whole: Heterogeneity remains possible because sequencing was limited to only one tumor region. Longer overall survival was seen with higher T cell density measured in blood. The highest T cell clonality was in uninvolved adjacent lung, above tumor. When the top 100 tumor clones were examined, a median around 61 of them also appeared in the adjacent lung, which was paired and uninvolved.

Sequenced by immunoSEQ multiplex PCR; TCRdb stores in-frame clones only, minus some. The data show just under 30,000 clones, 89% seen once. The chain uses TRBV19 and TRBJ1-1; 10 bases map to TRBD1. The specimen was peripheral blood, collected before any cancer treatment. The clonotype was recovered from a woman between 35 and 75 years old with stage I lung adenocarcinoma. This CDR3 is CASSPNRDRGRNTEAFF. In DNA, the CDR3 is TGTGCCAGTAGTCCGAATCGAGACAGGGGGCGGAACACTGAAGCTTTCTTT.